The rows below give T cell receptor beta chains drawn from one sample of a study of response to subunit inactivated influenza vaccine. TCRdb called the RT-PCR reads again in MiXCR, with one record for every CDR3 protein. The repertoire holds more than 200,000 distinct CDR3 sequences, approximately 12% seen once, with approximately 7.8% in the top ten. This specimen was non-naive T cells sorted from PBMCs, taken 14 to 15 days before vaccination. The receptors here all came from a man aged 45 to 65 who received an inactivated influenza vaccine. CDR3s include the opening cysteine and the closing phenylalanine or tryptophan. A row's size may be missing; if present it is once, few, many or a size class.

>TRBJ1-4|TRBV6-1|few
CASSEGQVQEKLFF
>TRBJ2-7|TRBV12-3/TRBV12-4|.
CASRAGQGSHEQYF
>TRBJ2-1|TRBV20-1|.
CSARDSLAGYNEQFF
>TRBJ2-5|TRBV11-2|many
CASSDGQGVIRETQYF
>TRBJ2-1|TRBV28|.
CASTRGLGYNEQFF
>TRBJ2-2|TRBV7-2|few
CASSLKVSGGELFF
>TRBJ2-1|TRBV19|few
CASSMTEYNEQFF
>TRBJ2-6|TRBV4-3|.
CASSQQGIGANVLTF
>TRBJ1-6|TRBV27|.
CASSPSSYNSPLHF
>TRBJ2-7|TRBV20-1|once
CSAPTAGGLSYEQYF
>TRBJ2-1|TRBV6-1|many
CASQESGPTYNEQFF
>TRBJ2-6|TRBV6-1|few
CASSQGLSRVLTF
>TRBJ1-2|TRBV3-1|.
CASSQGLFPYGYTF
>TRBJ2-3|TRBV7-2|few
CASSIIGTSGYWYF
>TRBJ1-5|TRBV18|.
CASSRIQGGNQPQHF
>TRBJ1-5|TRBV6-5|few
CASSYLDSYNQPQHF
>TRBJ2-1|TRBV12-3/TRBV12-4|medium-sized
CASSRRATNEQFF
>TRBJ2-4|TRBV5-1|.
CASSLGTFKNIQYF
>TRBJ1-1|TRBV24-1|few
CATSDYRRGEAFF
>TRBJ2-7|TRBV20-1|many
CSAKGYKSSYEQYF
>TRBJ2-2|TRBV2|many
CASSFGRGRGNTGELFF
>TRBJ1-3|TRBV28|.
CASSPGDSGNTIYF
>TRBJ2-3|TRBV20-1|many
CSASRSEGLPDTQYF
>TRBJ1-1|TRBV6-2/TRBV6-3|many
CSSSPTGNTEAFF
>TRBJ1-1|TRBV15|few
CATSRAKRDRRNTEAFF
>TRBJ2-5|TRBV9|few
CASSDRQGVRETQYF
>TRBJ2-1|TRBV6-2/TRBV6-3|few
CASRRRGAGSYNEQFF
>TRBJ1-3|TRBV7-2|few
CASRTDRNSGNTIYF
>TRBJ2-2|TRBV27|.
CASSGRGHLGTGELFF
>TRBJ2-3|TRBV7-2|many
CASSSGPLDTQYF
>TRBJ1-4|TRBV4-3|.
CASSQDVQGSEKLFF
>TRBJ2-5|TRBV9|few
CASSVESRGETQYF
>TRBJ2-3|TRBV20-1|few
CSADYRASGDTDTQYF
>TRBJ2-3|TRBV29-1|.
CSGGPDNTQYF
>TRBJ2-5|TRBV2|.
CASKTSGIRETQYF
>TRBJ1-5|TRBV2|.
CASSEARVVNQPQHF
>TRBJ2-1|TRBV10-1|.
CASSEAGGPGNEQFF
>TRBJ2-7|TRBV5-1|.
CASSLGTAADEQYF
>TRBJ2-1|TRBV28|few
CASSLFRDSQRSYNEQFF
>TRBJ2-2|TRBV5-1|few
CASSLAGLAHTGELFF
>TRBJ2-6|TRBV12-3/TRBV12-4|few
CASSSPDARNVLTF
>TRBJ2-2|TRBV5-6|few
CASSFGGGAAGELFF
>TRBJ1-3|TRBV6-1|few
CASSERGPVSGNTIYF